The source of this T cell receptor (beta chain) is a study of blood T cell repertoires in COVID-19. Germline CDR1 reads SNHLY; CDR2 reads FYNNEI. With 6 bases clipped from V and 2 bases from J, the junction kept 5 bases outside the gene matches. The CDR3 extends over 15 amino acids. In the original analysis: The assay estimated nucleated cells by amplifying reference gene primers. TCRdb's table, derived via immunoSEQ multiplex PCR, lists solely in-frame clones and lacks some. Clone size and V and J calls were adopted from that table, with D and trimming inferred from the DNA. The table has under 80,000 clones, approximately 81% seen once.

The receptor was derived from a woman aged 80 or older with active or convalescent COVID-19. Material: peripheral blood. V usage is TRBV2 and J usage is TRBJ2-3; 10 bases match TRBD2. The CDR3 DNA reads TGTGCCAGCAGCGCTAGCGGGGGAACCACAGATACGCAGTATTTT. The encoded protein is CASSASGGTTDTQYF.